This TCR beta chain was documented in a study of blood T cell repertoires in COVID-19. The overall study: The cDNA or gDNA used as material had been derived from T cells, B-cell-depleted T cells, or PBMCs.

CDR3 length: 11 amino acids. The germline gives CDR1 SGHNT, CDR2 YENEEA. The V end lost 6 bases, the J end lost 6 bases, and 9 bases lay between the germline ends. Original analysis: Cell counts per sample came from amplifying reference gene primers. TCRdb's table, derived via immunoSEQ multiplex PCR, lists solely in-frame clones and lacks some. The DNA was the basis for D and trimming; V, J and clone size are from that table. The table includes about 35,000 clones, about 90% detected once. This clone was recorded a few times. The chain is built from TRBV11-3 and TRBJ2-7; possible D gene TRBD1, 6 bases. Sequencing was performed on peripheral blood. The TCR sequence derives from a human donor in a cohort sampled during active COVID-19. As DNA, the CDR3 is TGTGCCAGCAGTCAAGGGGGCGAGCAGTACTTC. It yields the protein CASSQGGEQYF.